This is a list of T cell receptor beta chains from one sample in a study of T cells in Graves' hyperthyroidism and ophthalmopathy. TCRdb used MiXCR to reprocess the multiplex PCR reads, holding one entry per CDR3 protein. The sample carries 450,000 to 600,000 distinct CDR3 sequences, 14% recorded once. Source material: blood. The receptors stem from a middle-aged woman with Graves' hyperthyroidism. The CDR3 runs from the conserved cysteine through the conserved F or W. Each record gives: J gene, D gene, V gene, clone size, CDR3 DNA, CDR3 protein. A D gene is named only where the DNA matches it firmly. The listing skips clone size in some rows; elsewhere it reads once, few, many or a size class.

J: TRBJ1-5
D: NA
V: TRBV7-6
size: few
DNA: TGTGCCAGCAGCGCCCAGTTACGGCCTGAGGGTCAGCCCCAGCATTTT
CDR3: CASSAQLRPEGQPQHF

J: TRBJ2-7
D: NA
V: TRBV28
size: many
DNA: TGTGCCAGCTTGACCACCCAGTCTGAGCAGTACTTC
CDR3: CASLTTQSEQYF

J: TRBJ2-4
D: TRBD2
V: TRBV28
size: many
DNA: TGTGCCAGCAGGACTAGCGGACCCAAAAACATTCAGTACTTC
CDR3: CASRTSGPKNIQYF

J: TRBJ1-4
D: NA
V: TRBV3-1
size: many
DNA: TGTGCCAGCAGCCAAGAGATGCTAGCTAATGAAAAACTGTTTTTT
CDR3: CASSQEMLANEKLFF

J: TRBJ1-1
D: TRBD1
V: TRBV2
size: NA
DNA: TGTGCCAGCGGAGACAGGGGAAACACTGAAGCTTTCTTT
CDR3: CASGDRGNTEAFF

J: TRBJ1-1
D: TRBD1
V: TRBV20-1
size: many
DNA: TGCAGTGCTAAGGACAGGGTGTCCTTCAAGAACACTGAAGCTTTCTTT
CDR3: CSAKDRVSFKNTEAFF

J: TRBJ2-2
D: NA
V: TRBV7-9
size: NA
DNA: TGTGTCAGCCGACTAACCGGGCTCGCCGGGGAGCTGTTTTTT
CDR3: CVSRLTGLAGELFF

J: TRBJ1-6
D: NA
V: TRBV3-1
size: many
DNA: TGTGCCAGCACCCGTTCGGGGAGGGATTCACCCCTCCACTTT
CDR3: CASTRSGRDSPLHF

J: TRBJ2-2
D: NA
V: TRBV2
size: NA
DNA: TGTGCCAGCAGTGAGGCATTAGCGAACACCGGGGAGCTGTTTTTT
CDR3: CASSEALANTGELFF

J: TRBJ2-1
D: TRBD1
V: TRBV28
size: many
DNA: TGTGCCAGCACCGGGACAGCATACAATGAGCAGTTCTTC
CDR3: CASTGTAYNEQFF

J: TRBJ1-1
D: NA
V: TRBV2
size: NA
DNA: TGTGCCAGCAGTGGAGCTAGCGGGAACACTGAAGCTTTCTTT
CDR3: CASSGASGNTEAFF

J: TRBJ2-7
D: TRBD1
V: TRBV2
size: many
DNA: TGTGCCAGCAGTGATCCGGACAGGGGCTTCTACGAGCAGTACTTC
CDR3: CASSDPDRGFYEQYF

J: TRBJ2-1
D: TRBD1
V: TRBV2
size: NA
DNA: TGTGCCAGCACATGGACAGGGGTACCCTACAATGAGCAGTTCTTC
CDR3: CASTWTGVPYNEQFF

J: TRBJ1-5
D: TRBD1
V: TRBV19
size: NA
DNA: TGTGCCAGTAGACCCACAGGGGGCTCGCCCCAGCATTTT
CDR3: CASRPTGGSPQHF

J: TRBJ2-3
D: NA
V: TRBV20-1
size: few
DNA: TGCAGTGCTAGTTTCGGGGGCGGAACAGATACGCAGTATTTT
CDR3: CSASFGGGTDTQYF

J: TRBJ1-1
D: NA
V: TRBV6-1
size: many
DNA: TGTGCCAGCCAACGAGGGGACGGCTTGGTTACTGAAGCTTTCTTT
CDR3: CASQRGDGLVTEAFF

J: TRBJ2-1
D: NA
V: TRBV28
size: many
DNA: TGTGCCAGCATCCATCGAGTGGGGACCTACAATGAGCAGTTCTTC
CDR3: CASIHRVGTYNEQFF

J: TRBJ2-1
D: TRBD2
V: TRBV7-9
size: few
DNA: TGTGCCAGCAGACCTACTAGCGGGAGTAACAATGAGCAGTTCTTC
CDR3: CASRPTSGSNNEQFF

J: TRBJ2-7
D: NA
V: TRBV18
size: many
DNA: TGTGCCAGCTCCAGCCGTGAATCCCCCGAGCAGTACTTC
CDR3: CASSSRESPEQYF

J: TRBJ2-5
D: TRBD1
V: TRBV27
size: many
DNA: TGTGCCAGCAGTTTGGGACAGGGTCTTCAAGAGACCCAGTACTTC
CDR3: CASSLGQGLQETQYF

J: TRBJ1-1
D: NA
V: TRBV12-3/TRBV12-4
size: many
DNA: TGTGCCAGCAGACAACAGTCCATGAACACTGAAGCTTTCTTT
CDR3: CASRQQSMNTEAFF

J: TRBJ1-1
D: TRBD1
V: TRBV20-1
size: NA
DNA: TGCAGTGCTAGAGAAGGGGGCTGGACTGAAGCTTTCTTT
CDR3: CSAREGGWTEAFF

J: TRBJ2-7
D: TRBD2
V: TRBV11-2
size: many
DNA: TGTGCCAGCAGATTTAGCGGGGGAACCTACGAGCAGTACTTC
CDR3: CASRFSGGTYEQYF

J: TRBJ1-2
D: NA
V: TRBV28
size: NA
DNA: TGTGCCAGCAGTTTCGGGGGTTGGGGCTACACCTTC
CDR3: CASSFGGWGYTF

J: TRBJ2-1
D: TRBD1
V: TRBV18
size: few
DNA: TGTGCCAGCTCAAAACAGGGGGCCCTATTCAATGAGCAGTTCTTC
CDR3: CASSKQGALFNEQFF

J: TRBJ2-7
D: TRBD2
V: TRBV3-1
size: many
DNA: TGTGCCAGCAGCCTCCTTCGGGCGGGAGATAGATCCTACGAGCAGTACTTC
CDR3: CASSLLRAGDRSYEQYF

J: TRBJ1-3
D: NA
V: TRBV5-1
size: NA
DNA: TGCGCCAGCAGCTTGGGGGGACAAGACACCATATATTTT
CDR3: CASSLGGQDTIYF

J: TRBJ2-7
D: NA
V: TRBV29-1
size: NA
DNA: TGCAGCGTCGCAGGCCCAGGGTCCTACGAGCAGTACTTC
CDR3: CSVAGPGSYEQYF

J: TRBJ2-7
D: NA
V: TRBV18
size: medium-sized
DNA: TGTGCCAGCTCACCGAACACGAACTCCTACGAGCAGTACTTC
CDR3: CASSPNTNSYEQYF

J: TRBJ1-1
D: NA
V: TRBV4-1
size: NA
DNA: TGCGCCAGCAACGGTCTGAACACTGAAGCTTTCTTT
CDR3: CASNGLNTEAFF

J: TRBJ1-1
D: NA
V: TRBV19
size: few
DNA: TGTGCCAGTAGTCCCCGATCGGGAGGTGGCACTGAAGCTTTCTTT
CDR3: CASSPRSGGGTEAFF